A selection of T cell receptor beta chains follows, all from one sample in a study of T-cell reconstitution after alpha-beta-depleted transplantation in children. TCRdb re-called the PCR reads with MiXCR, one entry per CDR3 protein. The sample lists just under 350,000 distinct CDR3 sequences, 15% to 20% occurring once. The source material was PBMCs, mostly from graft donor cells, sampled 360 days after TCRalphabeta/CD19-depleted stem cell transplant. These TCRs come from a male patient between 2 and 10 years old who had a stem cell transplant for acute lymphoblastic leukemia, so the T cells may come from the graft donor. Both conserved end residues are part of each CDR3. Fields, in order: J gene, D gene, V gene, clone size, CDR3 DNA, CDR3 protein. A D gene is named only where the DNA matches it firmly. Only part of the rows carry a size: once, few, many, or a class if the clone is expanded.

j_gene: TRBJ2-7
d_gene: .
v_gene: TRBV7-9
abundance: few
CDR3nt: TGTGCCAGCAGCTCCAGGGTGAGCGGTGGCTACGAGCAGTACTTC
CDR3aa: CASSSRVSGGYEQYF

j_gene: TRBJ1-6
d_gene: .
v_gene: TRBV7-9
abundance: few
CDR3nt: TGTGCCAGCAGCTGGACAGCAAATTCACCCCTCCACTTT
CDR3aa: CASSWTANSPLHF

j_gene: TRBJ2-7
d_gene: .
v_gene: TRBV27
abundance: .
CDR3nt: TGTGCCAGCACCCCAATTGGGGGTTCCCCCTCTTACGAGCAGTACTTC
CDR3aa: CASTPIGGSPSYEQYF

j_gene: TRBJ2-1
d_gene: TRBD1
v_gene: TRBV4-3
abundance: many
CDR3nt: TGCGCCAGCAGCCAAGATGGTCAGGGGGCCTACAATGAGCAGTTCTTC
CDR3aa: CASSQDGQGAYNEQFF

j_gene: TRBJ2-7
d_gene: TRBD2
v_gene: TRBV20-1
abundance: .
CDR3nt: TGCAGTGCTAGAGCCCTTCGGGTCGGGAGGTCCTACGAGCAGTACTTC
CDR3aa: CSARALRVGRSYEQYF

j_gene: TRBJ1-1
d_gene: .
v_gene: TRBV9
abundance: few
CDR3nt: TGTGCCAGCAGCGTTGGCACACTGAACACTGAAGCTTTCTTT
CDR3aa: CASSVGTLNTEAFF

j_gene: TRBJ2-1
d_gene: TRBD2
v_gene: TRBV27
abundance: .
CDR3nt: TGTGCCAGCGTAGCGGGAGATCGGAATGAGCAGTTCTTC
CDR3aa: CASVAGDRNEQFF

j_gene: TRBJ1-5
d_gene: .
v_gene: TRBV20-1
abundance: few
CDR3nt: TGCAGTGCGAATGACATACATCAGCCCCAGCATTTT
CDR3aa: CSANDIHQPQHF

j_gene: TRBJ2-1
d_gene: .
v_gene: TRBV11-2
abundance: few
CDR3nt: TGTGCCAGCAGCTTAGTCTTGCGGGGGCCCTACAATGAGCAGTTCTTC
CDR3aa: CASSLVLRGPYNEQFF

j_gene: TRBJ2-1
d_gene: TRBD2
v_gene: TRBV5-6
abundance: .
CDR3nt: TGTGCCAGCAGCCCGGGGACTAGCGGGAGGATGAATGAGCAGTTCTTC
CDR3aa: CASSPGTSGRMNEQFF

j_gene: TRBJ2-7
d_gene: .
v_gene: TRBV5-1
abundance: many
CDR3nt: TGCGCCAGCAGCCTGACGCAGACAAACAAATACGAGCAGTACTTC
CDR3aa: CASSLTQTNKYEQYF

j_gene: TRBJ1-5
d_gene: .
v_gene: TRBV12-3/TRBV12-4
abundance: .
CDR3nt: TGTGCCAGCAGACAGGGATGGGATAGCAATCAGCCCCAGCATTTT
CDR3aa: CASRQGWDSNQPQHF

j_gene: TRBJ2-3
d_gene: TRBD2
v_gene: TRBV27
abundance: .
CDR3nt: TGTGCCAGCAGTTTATCGCCGGTAGCGGGAGGGGGAGATACGCAGTATTTT
CDR3aa: CASSLSPVAGGGDTQYF

j_gene: TRBJ1-3
d_gene: .
v_gene: TRBV29-1
abundance: few
CDR3nt: TGCAGCGGTCGGGGAACTGGAAACACCATATATTTT
CDR3aa: CSGRGTGNTIYF

j_gene: TRBJ2-3
d_gene: .
v_gene: TRBV5-1
abundance: .
CDR3nt: TGCGCCAGCAGCCGGACTGTTAGCACAGATACGCAGTATTTT
CDR3aa: CASSRTVSTDTQYF

j_gene: TRBJ2-5
d_gene: TRBD2
v_gene: TRBV12-3/TRBV12-4
abundance: .
CDR3nt: TGTGCCAGCAGAACCGGGACTAGCGGACAAGAGACCCAGTACTTC
CDR3aa: CASRTGTSGQETQYF

j_gene: TRBJ2-7
d_gene: .
v_gene: TRBV10-3
abundance: .
CDR3nt: TGTGCCATCAGTGGGGGGCCGAGCGTGGGGGCAAGCTCCTACGAGCAGTACTTC
CDR3aa: CAISGGPSVGASSYEQYF

j_gene: TRBJ2-3
d_gene: TRBD2
v_gene: TRBV19
abundance: few
CDR3nt: TGTGCCAGTAGTATGCCCGGGAGGTACGATACGCAGTATTTT
CDR3aa: CASSMPGRYDTQYF

j_gene: TRBJ2-7
d_gene: TRBD2
v_gene: TRBV3-1
abundance: few
CDR3nt: TGTGCCAGCAGCAGGACTAGCGGGAGGCGCGAGCAGTACTTC
CDR3aa: CASSRTSGRREQYF

j_gene: TRBJ1-1
d_gene: .
v_gene: TRBV6-2/TRBV6-3
abundance: many
CDR3nt: TGTGCCAGCAGTTACTCACGCTGGGGGAACACTGAAGCTTTCTTT
CDR3aa: CASSYSRWGNTEAFF

j_gene: TRBJ2-3
d_gene: .
v_gene: TRBV9
abundance: .
CDR3nt: TGTGCCAGCAGCCACCTCGTAGGCGGGTTGGAAGATACGCAGTATTTT
CDR3aa: CASSHLVGGLEDTQYF

j_gene: TRBJ2-1
d_gene: .
v_gene: TRBV5-6
abundance: few
CDR3nt: TGTGCCAGCAGCGGAACGGGATTATACAATGAGCAGTTCTTC
CDR3aa: CASSGTGLYNEQFF

j_gene: TRBJ2-7
d_gene: .
v_gene: TRBV4-2
abundance: many
CDR3nt: TGTGCCAGCAGCCCCTCTGGACAGTCCTACGAGCAGTACTTC
CDR3aa: CASSPSGQSYEQYF

j_gene: TRBJ2-3
d_gene: TRBD1
v_gene: TRBV7-3
abundance: .
CDR3nt: TGTGCCAGCAGCTACGGGACAGGTAGCACAGATACGCAGTATTTT
CDR3aa: CASSYGTGSTDTQYF

j_gene: TRBJ2-7
d_gene: .
v_gene: TRBV12-3/TRBV12-4
abundance: .
CDR3nt: TGTGCCAGCAGCCCCGGAAGGTGGCAGCAGTACTTC
CDR3aa: CASSPGRWQQYF

j_gene: TRBJ1-5
d_gene: .
v_gene: TRBV28
abundance: many
CDR3nt: TGTGCCAGCAGTCAAGGTGGTAGCAATCAGCCCCAGCATTTT
CDR3aa: CASSQGGSNQPQHF

j_gene: TRBJ2-3
d_gene: .
v_gene: TRBV28
abundance: .
CDR3nt: TGTGCCAGCAGTTTAGAGTGGCTAAATACGCAGTATTTT
CDR3aa: CASSLEWLNTQYF